These 25 T cell receptor beta chains were sequenced from one sample in a study of brain T cells in children with intractable seizures. The protocol was immunoSEQ multiplex PCR, while the TCRdb copy is restricted to in-frame clones and leaves out a portion. The sample consists of 55,000 to 80,000 clones, roughly 95% of them appearing once. The source material was peripheral blood, sampled at surgery. Receptors originate from a boy in the first two years of life with focal cortical dysplasia and intractable seizures.

This clone was picked up one time. J is TRBJ2-5 and V is TRBV4-1; TRBD1 agrees at 8 bases. Unmatched junction bases numbered 12, after V lost 4 bases and J lost 5 bases. Germline CDR1 and CDR2: MGHRA and YSYEKL. The CDR3 spans 16 residues. The CDR3 here is CASSLVTTGADETQYF. The DNA for the CDR3 is TGCGCCAGCAGCCTAGTAACGACAGGGGCGGACGAGACCCAGTACTTC.

The rearrangement links TRBV28 to TRBJ2-7; 9 bases agree with TRBD1. J was trimmed by 3 bases and V by 2 bases; bases with no gene match: 11. The CDR3 totals 17 residues. Germline lookup yields CDR1 MDHEN and CDR2 SYDVKM. The CDR3, as DNA: TGTGCCAGCAGTTTAACTTCCGGGACAGGGAGAATCTACGAGCAGTACTTC. Translation: CASSLTSGTGRIYEQYF.

The J gene is TRBJ2-5, the V gene TRBV2; possible D gene TRBD1, 5 bases. Trimming took 3 bases from V and 3 from J, leaving 11 bases between them. Germline loops: CDR1 SNHLY, CDR2 FYNNEI. This CDR3 spans 14 amino acids. CDR3 loop: CASSERQNKETQYF. The CDR3 coding sequence is TGTGCCAGCAGTGAGAGACAGAATAAAGAGACCCAGTACTTC.

The chain links TRBV2 to TRBJ2-5, with D hard to call. Germline-derived CDR1 and CDR2 are SNHLY and FYNNEI. The CDR3 sequence is 11 residues long. The germline V and J ends were trimmed by 7 bases and 0 bases, with 3 bases remaining between them. CDR3 nucleotides: TGTGCCAGCACGTACCAAGAGACCCAGTACTTC. Protein: CASTYQETQYF.

CDR3 in DNA: TGCACCAGCAGCCAAGATACACACAGGCTGAACACTGAAGCTTTCTTT. Translation: CTSSQDTHRLNTEAFF. The chain is built from TRBV1 and TRBJ1-1; no check of the table's D call, TRBD1, against the DNA was made. TRBV1 is shown as a pseudogene. The CDR3 is 16 amino acids.

CDR3 protein: CATSDGRINQPQHF. CDR3 nucleotides: TGTGCCACCAGTGACGGGCGGATCAATCAGCCCCAGCATTTT. V and J are TRBV24-1 and TRBJ1-5, with D unresolved. Trimming removed 4 bases from V and 3 bases from J, with 9 bases in between. This CDR3 contains 14 residues. Germline CDR1 and CDR2: KGHDR and SFDVKD.

The chain is built from TRBV6-5 and TRBJ1-4, with 8 positions matching TRBD1. Losses at the gene ends were 4 bases for V and 8 bases for J; bases not matched to a gene: 12. The CDR3 totals 16 residues. CDR1 and CDR2 from the germline V gene are MNHEY and SVGAGI. The CDR3 region has the DNA TGTGCCAGCAGTTTTTACTCGCAGGGGGCAGGCGAAAAACTGTTTTTT. Its translation is CASSFYSQGAGEKLFF.

The V call is TRBV19, the J call TRBJ2-2, with 10 bases identical to TRBD1. The germline gives CDR1 LNHDA, CDR2 SQIVND (reference sequence). This CDR3 contains 15 residues. The junction had 2 bases not matched to a gene; V was cut back by 5 bases and J by 2 bases. DNA for the CDR3: TGTGCCAGTAGTGACAGGGGGCTCAACACCGGGGAGCTGTTTTTT. Translated, it gives CASSDRGLNTGELFF.

The chain couples TRBV11-2 to TRBJ2-7, with 8 bases lining up with TRBD1. CDR3 size: 15 residues. J gave up 4 bases and V 7 bases, and 12 bases lay outside the gene matches. Germline V CDR1 and CDR2: SGHAT, FQNNGV. CDR3 sequence reads: CASTYSGQGHYEQYF. The CDR3 nucleotides are TGTGCCAGCACATACTCTGGACAGGGACATTACGAGCAGTACTTC. The whole variable domain, filled in from reference TRBV11-2 and TRBJ2-7, reads EAGVAQSPRYKIIEKRQSVAFWCNPISGHATLYWYQQILGQGPKLLIQFQNNGVVDDSQLPKDRFSAERLKGVDSTLKIQPAKLEDSAVYLCASTYSGQGHYEQYFGPGTRLTVT.

The rearrangement links TRBV7-7 to TRBJ2-5, with 9 bases identical to TRBD1. The CDR3 loop spans 16 amino acids. The J segment lost 0 bases and the V segment lost 4 bases, leaving 6 bases of the junction unmatched. The germline V gene has CDR1 SSHAT and CDR2 FNYEAQ (reference sequence). The CDR3: CASSSPGQGNQETQYF. Written as DNA, the CDR3 is TGTGCCAGCAGCTCACCGGGACAGGGAAACCAAGAGACCCAGTACTTC.

V usage is TRBV6-5 and J usage is TRBJ2-1; D is uncertain. Trimming took 6 bases from V and 0 from J, leaving 6 bases between them. Germline-derived CDR1 and CDR2 are MNHEY and SVGAGI. This CDR3 region has 13 residues. CDR3 protein: CASSRSSYNEQFF. CDR3 nucleotides: TGTGCCAGCAGCAGAAGCTCCTACAATGAGCAGTTCTTC.

This clone was observed once. The genes are TRBV18 and TRBJ1-4; the D is unclear. The CDR3 sequence is 15 residues long. The germline V gene has CDR1 KGHSH and CDR2 LQKENI. The V end was cut by 0 bases, the J end by 9 bases, with 14 bases between. CDR3 sequence: CASSPPSGDWKKLFF. The CDR3, as DNA: TGTGCCAGCTCACCACCGTCCGGGGATTGGAAAAAACTGTTTTTT.

The chain carries TRBV7-3 and TRBJ2-5; possible D gene TRBD2, 7 bases. CDR3 size: 16 residues. With 5 bases removed from V and 5 bases from J, the gap between germline ends came to 21 bases. Per the germline V gene, CDR1 is SGHTA and CDR2 is FQGTGA. CDR3 DNA: TGTGCCAGCAGCATACCCTCCCGGGGGGCTCGTGAGACCCAGTACTTC. It yields the protein CASSIPSRGARETQYF.

This clone occurred once. This chain joins TRBV12-5 and TRBJ2-5; TRBD1 aligns across 8 bases. The CDR3 has 21 amino acids. CDR1 and CDR2 (germline): LGHNT, FRNRAP. J gave up 4 bases and V 2 bases, and 24 bases lay outside the gene matches. The DNA for the CDR3 is TGTGCTAGTGGTTTGACTTACCCACTGAAGACAGGGGAAAAAGTGCGAGAGACCCAGTACTTC. This translates into CASGLTYPLKTGEKVRETQYF.

The chain is built from TRBV7-6 and TRBJ1-4; tentatively, D is TRBD1 (5 bases). The CDR3 extends over 17 amino acids. Germline V gene data show CDR1 as SGHVS and CDR2 as FNYEAQ. V lost 3 bases, J lost 0 bases, and 14 bases lay in between. CDR3 bases: TGTGCCAGCAGCTTGACAAAGTCGGGACCAACTAATGAAAAACTGTTTTTT. Its translation: CASSLTKSGPTNEKLFF.

The chain carries TRBV12-3 or TRBV12-4 and TRBJ2-7; D may correspond to TRBD1 or TRBD2 (7 bases each). CDR3 length: 12 residues. V lost 6 bases, J lost 4 bases, and 10 bases lay in between. The CDR3 loop is CASSQGGYEQYF. The CDR3 coding sequence is TGTGCCAGCAGCCAGGGGGGGTACGAGCAGTACTTC.

The chain joins TRBV19 to TRBJ1-1, with D uncertain. The CDR3 runs to 17 residues. The V end was cut by 7 bases, the J end by 0 bases, with 21 bases between. Germline CDR1 reads LNHDA; CDR2 reads SQIVND (reference sequence). The CDR3 DNA is TGTGCCAGTATTAGGTTGTTTGGAGACCTCATGAACACTGAAGCTTTCTTT. It encodes CASIRLFGDLMNTEAFF.

The chain combines TRBV28 with TRBJ1-1; maybe TRBD1 (6 bases). The ends were cut back, 5 bases at V and 3 bases at J, with 16 bases in the middle. Germline CDR1 reads MDHEN; CDR2 reads SYDVKM. The CDR3 runs 15 residues. The CDR3 sequence: CASSQRQGLHTEAFF. DNA for the CDR3: TGTGCCAGCAGTCAGCGGCAGGGGCTTCACACTGAAGCTTTCTTT.

This chain joins TRBV4-2 and TRBJ2-7; D ambiguous. Germline V lookup: CDR1 LGHNA, CDR2 YNFKEQ. V lost 4 bases and J lost 4, with 20 bases in between. This CDR3 spans 16 amino acids. The CDR3 loop is CASSLQTLTDPYEQYF. CDR3 nucleotide sequence: TGTGCCAGCAGCCTACAAACCCTTACGGACCCTTACGAGCAGTACTTC.

The chain uses TRBV4-3 and TRBJ2-5; 13 positions agree with TRBD2. V shed 1 base and J 5 bases; nucleotides not matched to a gene: 4. The germline V gene encodes CDR1 LGHNA and CDR2 YSLEER. The CDR3 is made up of 16 amino acids. The CDR3 reads CASSQVLAGGPETQYF. Here the CDR3 DNA reads TGCGCCAGCAGCCAAGTACTAGCGGGAGGGCCGGAGACCCAGTACTTC.

V and J are TRBV28 and TRBJ1-5, with D unresolved. This CDR3 contains 13 residues. Germline CDR1 MDHEN, CDR2 SYDVKM. V was cut by 6 bases and J by 5 bases, with 11 bases left in between. CDR3 bases: TGTGCCAGCAGCCGTGGGCCTCATCAGCCCCAGCATTTT. Translated: CASSRGPHQPQHF.

J is TRBJ2-3 and V is TRBV28; 13 bases line up with TRBD2. The V segment lost 3 bases and the J segment 3 bases; nucleotides outside the gene matches: 6. Per the germline V gene, CDR1 is MDHEN and CDR2 is SYDVKM. The CDR3 runs to 17 residues. The chain's CDR3 is CASSFWTSGRRTDTQYF. The CDR3 region has the DNA TGTGCCAGCAGTTTTTGGACTAGCGGGAGAAGGACAGATACGCAGTATTTT.

The chain couples TRBV11-2 to TRBJ2-7, with D unresolved. V dropped 5 bases and J dropped 3 bases, with 11 bases sitting between them. The CDR3 runs to 13 residues. Germline V gene lookup returns CDR1 SGHAT and CDR2 FQNNGV. CDR3 sequence reads: CASSPTPGYEQYF. The DNA of the CDR3 is TGTGCCAGCAGCCCCACCCCCGGCTACGAGCAGTACTTC. The whole variable domain, remainder taken from reference TRBV11-2 and TRBJ2-7, is EAGVAQSPRYKIIEKRQSVAFWCNPISGHATLYWYQQILGQGPKLLIQFQNNGVVDDSQLPKDRFSAERLKGVDSTLKIQPAKLEDSAVYLCASSPTPGYEQYFGPGTRLTVT.

The chain has TRBV9 and TRBJ2-7; the match to TRBD2 covers 10 bases. CDR1 is SGDLS, CDR2 YYNGEE, per germline. CDR3 length: 15 amino acids. V shed 7 bases and J 1 base; nucleotides not matched to a gene: 8. The CDR3 nucleotides read TGTGCCAGCGGCCCTAGCGGGAGTACGTCCTACGAGCAGTACTTC. Its translation: CASGPSGSTSYEQYF.

In this sample, this clone turned up a few times. The chain employs TRBV27 and TRBJ1-5; TRBD1 agrees at 9 bases. With V trimmed by 6 bases and J by 5 bases, 5 bases remained unmatched. Germline CDR1 reads MNHEY; CDR2 reads SMNVEV (reference sequence). This CDR3 contains 14 residues. The CDR3 reads CASSSDRGYQPQHF. For the CDR3, the DNA is TGTGCCAGCAGCTCGGACAGGGGCTATCAGCCCCAGCATTTT.